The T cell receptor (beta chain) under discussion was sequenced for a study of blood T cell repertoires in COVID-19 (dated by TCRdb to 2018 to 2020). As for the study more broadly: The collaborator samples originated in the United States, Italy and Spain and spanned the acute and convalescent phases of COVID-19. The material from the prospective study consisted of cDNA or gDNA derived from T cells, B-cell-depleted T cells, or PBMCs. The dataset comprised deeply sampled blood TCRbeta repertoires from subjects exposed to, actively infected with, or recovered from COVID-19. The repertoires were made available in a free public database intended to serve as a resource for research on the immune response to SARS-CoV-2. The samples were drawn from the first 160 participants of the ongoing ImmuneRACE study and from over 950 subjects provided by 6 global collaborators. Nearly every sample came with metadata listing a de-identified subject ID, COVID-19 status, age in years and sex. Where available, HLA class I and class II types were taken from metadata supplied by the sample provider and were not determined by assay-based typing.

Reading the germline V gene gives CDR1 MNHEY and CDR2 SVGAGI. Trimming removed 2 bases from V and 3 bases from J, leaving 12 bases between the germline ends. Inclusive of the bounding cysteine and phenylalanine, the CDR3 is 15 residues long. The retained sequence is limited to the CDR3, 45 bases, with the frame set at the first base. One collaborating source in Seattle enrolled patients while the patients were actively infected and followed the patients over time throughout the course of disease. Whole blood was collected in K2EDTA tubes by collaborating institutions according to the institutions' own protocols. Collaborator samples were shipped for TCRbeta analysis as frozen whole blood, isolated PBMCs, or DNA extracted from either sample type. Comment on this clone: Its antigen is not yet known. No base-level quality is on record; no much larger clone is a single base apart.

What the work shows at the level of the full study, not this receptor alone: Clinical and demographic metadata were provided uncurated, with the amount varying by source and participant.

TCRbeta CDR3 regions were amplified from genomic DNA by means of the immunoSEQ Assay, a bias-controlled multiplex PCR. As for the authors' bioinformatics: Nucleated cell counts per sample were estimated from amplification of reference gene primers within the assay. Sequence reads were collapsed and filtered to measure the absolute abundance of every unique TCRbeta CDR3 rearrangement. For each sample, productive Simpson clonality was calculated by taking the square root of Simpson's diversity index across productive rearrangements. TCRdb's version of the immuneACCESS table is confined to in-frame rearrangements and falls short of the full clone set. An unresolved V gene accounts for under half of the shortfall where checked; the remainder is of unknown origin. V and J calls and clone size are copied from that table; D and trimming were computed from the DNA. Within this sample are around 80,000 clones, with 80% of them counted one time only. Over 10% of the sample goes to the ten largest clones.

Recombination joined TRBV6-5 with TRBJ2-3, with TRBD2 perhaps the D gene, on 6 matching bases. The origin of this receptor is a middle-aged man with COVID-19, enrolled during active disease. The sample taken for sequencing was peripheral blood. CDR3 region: CASSYVAGPTDTQYF. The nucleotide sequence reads TGTGCCAGCAGTTACGTGGCGGGACCTACAGATACGCAGTATTTT.